These 12 T cell receptor beta chains were all obtained from the same sample, sequenced in a study of blood T cell repertoires in COVID-19. Profiled with immunoSEQ multiplex PCR; TCRdb holds only in-frame clones, not every one. The table records 55,000 to 65,000 clones, 70% to 90% of them present only once. The sample consisted of peripheral blood. Source of these receptors: a man aged 55-75 years with active or convalescent COVID-19.

This clone was counted once. V and J are TRBV6-5 and TRBJ2-2; 8 nucleotides align to TRBD1. The CDR3 consists of 15 residues. The V gene end was trimmed by 7 bases and the J gene end by 4 bases; junction bases not matched to a gene: 8. Germline values: CDR1 MNHEY, CDR2 SVGAGI. The CDR3 loop reads CASTSRTGSTGELFF. The DNA of the CDR3 is TGTGCCAGCACCTCAAGGACAGGGAGCACCGGGGAGCTGTTTTTT.

A few counts support this clone. The chain joins TRBV5-4 to TRBJ1-2, with D tentatively TRBD1 (5 bases). V lost 3 bases to trimming and J lost 4 bases, with 10 bases between them. Germline CDR1 SGHNT, CDR2 YYREEE (reference sequence). CDR3 length: 13 amino acids. The CDR3 loop is CASSSPGGYGYTF. CDR3 DNA: TGTGCCAGCAGCTCGCCGGGGGGCTATGGCTACACCTTC.

The rearrangement uses TRBV3-1 (or the pseudogene TRBV3-2) and TRBJ2-3, with 13 bases matching TRBD2. Germline values: CDR1 LGHDT, CDR2 YNNKEL (reference sequence). V was clipped by 8 bases and J by 5 bases; unmatched bases: 7. This CDR3 is 15 amino acids long. The CDR3 sequence is CASRLAGGRGDTQYF. The CDR3 coding sequence is TGTGCCAGCCGACTAGCGGGGGGCCGGGGAGATACGCAGTATTTT.

Here the CDR3 reads CASSLVQGNSPLHF. CDR3 nucleotide sequence: TGTGCCAGCAGTTTAGTACAGGGGAATTCACCCCTCCACTTT. This chain uses TRBV28 with TRBJ1-6; 7 nucleotides line up with TRBD1. V was pared by 2 bases and J by 7 bases, with 2 bases of the junction left unmatched. This CDR3 has 14 amino acids. Germline CDR1 is MDHEN and CDR2 is SYDVKM.

V gene TRBV19 combines with J gene TRBJ2-1; perhaps TRBD1 as D (6 bases). V dropped 9 bases and J dropped 3 bases, with 15 bases sitting between them. Germline loops: CDR1 LNHDA, CDR2 SQIVND (reference sequence). The CDR3 length is 14 residues. In DNA, the CDR3 is TGTGCCAGCAGACCCCGGGACAACTACAATGAGCAGTTCTTC. Its protein is CASRPRDNYNEQFF.

This chain connects TRBV4-2 to TRBJ1-4; D uncertain. V lost 1 base to trimming and J lost 0 bases, with 9 bases between them. CDR3 length: 16 amino acids. Germline V lookup: CDR1 LGHNA, CDR2 YNFKEQ. This chain's CDR3 is CASSQAPVTTNEKLFF. CDR3 in DNA: TGTGCCAGCAGCCAAGCCCCGGTTACAACTAATGAAAAACTGTTTTTT.

This clone was seen once. This chain links TRBV5-1 with TRBJ2-5; 7 positions match TRBD2. J lost 5 bases, V lost 2 bases, and 6 bases had no gene match. Germline V gene sequence: CDR1 SGHRS, CDR2 YFSETQ. The CDR3 has 14 amino acids. This CDR3 reads CASSFGTKWETQYF. CDR3 bases: TGCGCCAGCAGCTTCGGGACTAAGTGGGAGACCCAGTACTTC.

This rearrangement joins TRBV13 to TRBJ1-3; D gene uncertain. CDR1 is PRHDT, CDR2 FYEKMQ, per germline (reference sequence). Trimming pared 5 bases from V and 0 bases from J, leaving 14 bases between. The CDR3 loop spans 16 amino acids. CDR3 bases: TGTGCCAGCAGCAAGAGGAACCCGGGCTCTGGAAACACCATATATTTT. Translating it yields CASSKRNPGSGNTIYF. The full variable domain, completed using reference TRBV13 and TRBJ1-3, is AAGVIQSPRHLIKEKRETATLKCYPIPRHDTVYWYQQGPGQDPQFLISFYEKMQSDKGSIPDRFSAQQFSDYHSELNMSSLELGDSALYFCASSKRNPGSGNTIYFGEGSWLTVV.

The rearrangement joins TRBV6-5 to TRBJ1-2, with no clear D. Trimming left V 2 bases short and J 3 bases short, with 13 bases between. The CDR3 totals 15 residues. Germline assignment: CDR1 MNHEY and CDR2 SVGAGI. The CDR3 coding sequence is TGTGCCAGCAGTTACAACGGTCCGGGGTACTATGGCTACACCTTC. It specifies CASSYNGPGYYGYTF.

V is TRBV7-6 and J is TRBJ2-2; 7 bases map to TRBD2. The CDR3 consists of 16 residues. The germline CDR1 and CDR2 sequences are SGHVS and FNYEAQ. The J segment lost 2 bases and the V segment lost 3 bases, leaving 6 bases of the junction unmatched. The CDR3 nucleotides read TGTGCCAGCAGCTTTTCGGCTAGCGGAAACACCGGGGAGCTGTTTTTT. Protein sequence: CASSFSASGNTGELFF.

Worth noting for this clone: One end of the junction is discordant with germline, which a read error may explain. The rearrangement joins TRBV5-8 to TRBJ1-3; a weak D match, TRBD1 (6 bases). The CDR3 covers 15 residues. Germline CDR1 SGHTS, CDR2 YDEGEE. CDR3 protein: CASSLGTNSGNTIYF. Here the CDR3 DNA reads TGTGCCAGCAGTTTGGGGACAAACTCTGGAAACACCATATATTTT.

The chain links TRBV5-5 to TRBJ2-3; D possibly corresponds to TRBD2 (7 bases). This CDR3 contains 15 residues. V shed 1 base and J shed 5 bases, with 14 bases lying between them. From germline, CDR1 is SGHKS and CDR2 YYEKEE (reference sequence). The CDR3 here is CASSLRGAMVDTQYF. The CDR3 region has the DNA TGTGCCAGCAGCTTGCGGGGGGCGATGGTAGATACGCAGTATTTT. Looking up the rest from reference TRBV5-5 and TRBJ2-3 gives the full variable domain: DAGVTQSPTHLIKTRGQQVTLRCSPISGHKSVSWYQQVLGQGPQFIFQYYEKEERGRGNFPDRFSARQFPNYSSELNVNALLLGDSALYLCASSLRGAMVDTQYFGPGTRLTVL.